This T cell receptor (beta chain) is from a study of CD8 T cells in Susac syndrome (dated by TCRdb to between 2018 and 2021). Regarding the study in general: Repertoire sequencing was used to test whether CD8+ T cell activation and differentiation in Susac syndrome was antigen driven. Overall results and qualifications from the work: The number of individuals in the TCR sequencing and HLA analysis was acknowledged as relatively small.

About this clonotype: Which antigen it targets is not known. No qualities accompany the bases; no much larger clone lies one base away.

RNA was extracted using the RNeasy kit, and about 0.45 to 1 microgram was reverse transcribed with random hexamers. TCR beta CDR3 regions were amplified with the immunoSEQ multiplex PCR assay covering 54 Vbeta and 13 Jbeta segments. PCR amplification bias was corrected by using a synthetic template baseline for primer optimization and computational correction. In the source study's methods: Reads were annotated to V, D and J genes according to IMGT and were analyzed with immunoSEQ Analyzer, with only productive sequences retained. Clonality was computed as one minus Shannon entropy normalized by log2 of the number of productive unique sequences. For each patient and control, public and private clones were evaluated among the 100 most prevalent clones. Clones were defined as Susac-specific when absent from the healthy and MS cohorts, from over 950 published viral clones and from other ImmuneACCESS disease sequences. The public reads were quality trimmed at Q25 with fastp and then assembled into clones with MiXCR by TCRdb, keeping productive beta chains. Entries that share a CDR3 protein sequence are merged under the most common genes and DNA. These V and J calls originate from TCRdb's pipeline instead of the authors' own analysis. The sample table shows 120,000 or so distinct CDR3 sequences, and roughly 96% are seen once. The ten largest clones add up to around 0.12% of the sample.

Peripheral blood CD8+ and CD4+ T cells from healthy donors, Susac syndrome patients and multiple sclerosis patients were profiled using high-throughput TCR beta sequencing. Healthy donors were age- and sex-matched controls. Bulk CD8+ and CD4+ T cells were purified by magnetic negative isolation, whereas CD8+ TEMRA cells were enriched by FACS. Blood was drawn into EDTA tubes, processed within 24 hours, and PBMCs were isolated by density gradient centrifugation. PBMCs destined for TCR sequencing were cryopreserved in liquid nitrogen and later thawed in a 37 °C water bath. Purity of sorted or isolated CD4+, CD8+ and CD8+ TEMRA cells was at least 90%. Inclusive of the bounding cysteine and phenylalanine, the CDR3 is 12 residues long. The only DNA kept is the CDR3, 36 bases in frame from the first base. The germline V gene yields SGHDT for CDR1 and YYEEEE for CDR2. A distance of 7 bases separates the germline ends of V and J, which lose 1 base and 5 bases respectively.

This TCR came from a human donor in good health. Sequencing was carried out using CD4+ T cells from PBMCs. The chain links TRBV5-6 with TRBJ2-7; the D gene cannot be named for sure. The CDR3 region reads CASSLTFHEQYF. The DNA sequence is TGTGCCAGCAGCTTGACGTTCCACGAGCAGTACTTC.